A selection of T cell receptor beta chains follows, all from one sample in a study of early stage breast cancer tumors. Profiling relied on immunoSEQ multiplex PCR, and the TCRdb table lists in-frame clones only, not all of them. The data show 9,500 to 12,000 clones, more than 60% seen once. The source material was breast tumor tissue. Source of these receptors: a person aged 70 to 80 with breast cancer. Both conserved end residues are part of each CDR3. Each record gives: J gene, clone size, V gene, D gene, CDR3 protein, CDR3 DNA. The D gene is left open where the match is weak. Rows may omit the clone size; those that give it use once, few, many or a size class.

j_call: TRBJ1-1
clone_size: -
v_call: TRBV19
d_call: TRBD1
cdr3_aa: CASGRGDSNTEAFF
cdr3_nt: TGTGCCAGTGGGCGAGGGGACAGTAACACTGAAGCTTTCTTT

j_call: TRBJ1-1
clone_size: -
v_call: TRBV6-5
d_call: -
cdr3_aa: CASSYTGTEAFF
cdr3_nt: TGTGCCAGCAGTTATACGGGAACTGAAGCTTTCTTT

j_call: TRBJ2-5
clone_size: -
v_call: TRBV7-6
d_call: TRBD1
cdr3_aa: CASSPIGQGFETQYF
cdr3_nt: TGTGCCAGCAGCCCGATCGGACAGGGCTTTGAGACCCAGTACTTC

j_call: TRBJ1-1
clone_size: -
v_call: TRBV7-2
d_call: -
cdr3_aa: CASLLLRGTEAFF
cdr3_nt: TGTGCCAGCCTGCTTCTTCGGGGGACTGAAGCTTTCTTT

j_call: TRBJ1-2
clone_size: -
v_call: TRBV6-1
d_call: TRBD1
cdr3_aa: CASSDGDRGIYGYTF
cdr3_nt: TGTGCCAGCAGTGATGGGGACAGGGGAATCTATGGCTACACCTTC

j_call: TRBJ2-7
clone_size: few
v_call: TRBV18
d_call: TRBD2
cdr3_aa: CASSPGGGEQYF
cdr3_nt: TGTGCCAGCTCACCAGGGGGGGGCGAGCAGTACTTC

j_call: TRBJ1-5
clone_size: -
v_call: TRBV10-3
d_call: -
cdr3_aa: CAISDAGEGQPQHF
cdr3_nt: TGTGCCATCAGTGATGCAGGGGAGGGACAGCCCCAGCATTTT

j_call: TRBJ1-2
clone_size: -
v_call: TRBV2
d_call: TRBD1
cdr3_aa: CASSSTLTGYYGYTF
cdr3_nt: TGTGCCAGCAGTTCTACCCTGACAGGGTACTATGGCTACACCTTC

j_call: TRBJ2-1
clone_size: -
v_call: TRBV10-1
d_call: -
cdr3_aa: CASSGQLDNEQFF
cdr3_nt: TGCGCCAGCAGTGGACAGCTGGACAATGAGCAGTTCTTC

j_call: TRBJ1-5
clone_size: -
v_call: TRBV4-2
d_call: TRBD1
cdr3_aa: CASSQLDRDGNQPQHF
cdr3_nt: TGTGCCAGCAGCCAACTCGACAGGGATGGCAATCAGCCCCAGCATTTT

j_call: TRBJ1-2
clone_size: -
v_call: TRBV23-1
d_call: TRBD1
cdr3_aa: CASSQSYRGYGYTF
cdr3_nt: TGCGCCAGCAGTCAATCGTACAGGGGGTATGGCTACACCTTC

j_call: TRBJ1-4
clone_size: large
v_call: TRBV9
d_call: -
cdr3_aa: CASSVDGAGIGEKLFF
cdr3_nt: TGTGCCAGCAGCGTAGATGGAGCGGGGATCGGGGAAAAACTGTTTTTT

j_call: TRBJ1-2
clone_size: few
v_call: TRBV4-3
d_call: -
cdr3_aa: CASSQDPQGISRYTF
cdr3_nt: TGCGCCAGCAGCCAAGATCCCCAGGGGATTAGTCGCTACACCTTC

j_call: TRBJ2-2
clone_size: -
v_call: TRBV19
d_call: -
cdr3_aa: CASSIRGRAGGATGELFF
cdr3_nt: TGTGCCAGTAGTATACGCGGGAGGGCAGGGGGCGCGACCGGGGAGCTGTTTTTT

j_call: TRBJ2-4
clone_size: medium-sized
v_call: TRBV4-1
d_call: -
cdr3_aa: CASSPELDFRNIQYF
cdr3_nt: TGCGCCAGCAGCCCCGAACTCGATTTTCGCAACATTCAGTACTTC

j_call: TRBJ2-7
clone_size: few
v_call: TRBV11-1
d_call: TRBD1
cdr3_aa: CASSSRGRAYEQYF
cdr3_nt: TGTGCCAGCAGCTCAAGGGGGCGCGCCTACGAGCAGTACTTC

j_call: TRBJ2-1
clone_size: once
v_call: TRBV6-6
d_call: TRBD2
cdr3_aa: CASRPSGGSPYNEQFF
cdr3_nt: TGTGCCAGCAGGCCGAGCGGGGGTTCGCCCTACAATGAGCAGTTCTTC

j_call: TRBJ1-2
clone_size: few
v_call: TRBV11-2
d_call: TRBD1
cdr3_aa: CASSLVLQGGRYGYTF
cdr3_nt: TGTGCCAGCAGCTTAGTTTTGCAGGGGGGCCGCTATGGCTACACCTTC

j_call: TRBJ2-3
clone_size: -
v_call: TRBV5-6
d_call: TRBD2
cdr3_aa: CASSLNSGGQDTQYF
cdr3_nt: TGTGCCAGCAGCCTTAATAGCGGGGGCCAGGATACGCAGTATTTT

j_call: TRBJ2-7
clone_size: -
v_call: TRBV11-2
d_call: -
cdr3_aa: CASSLTTGGGSYEQYF
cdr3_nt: TGTGCCAGCAGCTTAACCACAGGGGGGGGATCCTACGAGCAGTACTTC

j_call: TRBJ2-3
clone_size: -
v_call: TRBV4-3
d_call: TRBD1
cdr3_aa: CASSPGQGITDTQYF
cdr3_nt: TGCGCCAGCAGCCCCGGACAGGGAATTACAGATACGCAGTATTTT

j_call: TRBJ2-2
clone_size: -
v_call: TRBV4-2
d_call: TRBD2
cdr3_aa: CASSQDRAGGWSGELFF
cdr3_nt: TGTGCCAGCAGCCAAGATAGGGCGGGAGGGTGGTCCGGGGAGCTGTTTTTT

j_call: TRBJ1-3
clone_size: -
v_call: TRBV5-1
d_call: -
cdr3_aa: CASSVAGTAGNTIYF
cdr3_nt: TGCGCCAGCAGCGTGGCGGGGACTGCTGGAAACACCATATATTTT

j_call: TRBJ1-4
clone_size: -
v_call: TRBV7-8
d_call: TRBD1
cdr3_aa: CASSPVGDSEKLFF
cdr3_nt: TGTGCCAGCAGCCCGGTCGGGGACAGTGAAAAACTGTTTTTT

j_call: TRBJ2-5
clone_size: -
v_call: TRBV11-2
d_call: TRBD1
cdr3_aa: CASSSRDRGVQTQYF
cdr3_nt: TGTGCCAGCAGCTCGAGGGACAGGGGTGTTCAGACCCAGTACTTC

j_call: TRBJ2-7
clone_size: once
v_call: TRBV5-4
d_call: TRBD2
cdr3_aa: CASTLDSGRGEQYF
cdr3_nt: TGTGCCAGCACGCTGGATAGCGGGAGGGGCGAGCAGTACTTC

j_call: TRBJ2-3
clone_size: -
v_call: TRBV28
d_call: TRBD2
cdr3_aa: CASSSPIRLADTDTQYF
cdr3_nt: TGTGCCAGCAGTTCCCCAATCCGACTAGCGGACACAGATACGCAGTATTTT

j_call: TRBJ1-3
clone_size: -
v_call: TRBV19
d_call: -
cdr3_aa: CASSDRSSGNTIYF
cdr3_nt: TGTGCCAGTAGTGACAGGAGCTCTGGAAACACCATATATTTT

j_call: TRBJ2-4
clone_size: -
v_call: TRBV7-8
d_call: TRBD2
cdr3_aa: CASSLSGGDGGNIQYF
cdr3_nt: TGTGCCAGCAGCTTGAGCGGGGGGGACGGGGGAAACATTCAGTACTTC

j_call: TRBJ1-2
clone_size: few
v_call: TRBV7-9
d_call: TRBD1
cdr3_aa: CASSSGDSQYGYTF
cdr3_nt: TGTGCCAGCAGCTCCGGGGACAGCCAGTATGGCTACACCTTC

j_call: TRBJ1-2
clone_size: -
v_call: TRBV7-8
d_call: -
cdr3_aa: CASSLAQGSNYGYTF
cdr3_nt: TGTGCCAGCAGCTTAGCGCAGGGCTCTAACTATGGCTACACCTTC

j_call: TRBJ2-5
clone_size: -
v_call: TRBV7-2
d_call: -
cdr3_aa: CASSPEFLSSETQYF
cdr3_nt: TGTGCCAGCAGCCCCGAGTTCCTGTCATCGGAGACCCAGTACTTC

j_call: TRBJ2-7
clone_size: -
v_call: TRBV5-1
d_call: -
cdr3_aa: CASSLGSANFLAYEQYF
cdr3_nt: TGCGCCAGCAGCTTGGGTTCAGCGAATTTTCTGGCCTACGAGCAGTACTTC

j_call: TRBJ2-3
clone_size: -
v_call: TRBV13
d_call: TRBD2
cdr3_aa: CASSRSGGSTDTQYF
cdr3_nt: TGTGCCAGCAGCCGAAGCGGGGGTAGCACAGATACGCAGTATTTT

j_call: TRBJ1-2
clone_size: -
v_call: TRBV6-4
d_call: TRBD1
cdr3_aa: CASSDGGQASGYTF
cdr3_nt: TGTGCCAGCAGTGACGGGGGACAGGCAAGTGGCTACACCTTC

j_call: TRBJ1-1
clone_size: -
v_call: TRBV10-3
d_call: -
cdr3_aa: CAISEGQTGATEAFF
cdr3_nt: TGTGCCATCAGTGAGGGACAGACCGGGGCCACTGAAGCTTTCTTT

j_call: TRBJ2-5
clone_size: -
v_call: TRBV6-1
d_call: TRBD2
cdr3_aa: CASRAGLPPETQYF
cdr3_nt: TGTGCCAGCAGGGCGGGACTACCCCCGGAGACCCAGTACTTC

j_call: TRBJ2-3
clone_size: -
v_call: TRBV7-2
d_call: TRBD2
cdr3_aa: CASSRGLAGVADTQYF
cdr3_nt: TGTGCCAGCAGCCGAGGACTAGCGGGAGTAGCAGATACGCAGTATTTT

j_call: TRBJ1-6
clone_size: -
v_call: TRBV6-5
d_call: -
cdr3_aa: CASTGRDNSPLHF
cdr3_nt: TGTGCCAGCACGGGGAGGGATAATTCACCCCTCCACTTT

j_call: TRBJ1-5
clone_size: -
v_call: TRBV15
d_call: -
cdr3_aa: CATSTFPRTYSNQPQHF
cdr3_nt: TGTGCCACCAGCACATTCCCGAGGACTTATAGCAATCAGCCCCAGCATTTT

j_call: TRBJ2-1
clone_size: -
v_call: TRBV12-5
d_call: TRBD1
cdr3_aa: CASGPEGQASYNEQFF
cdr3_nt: TGTGCTAGTGGTCCGGAGGGACAGGCATCCTACAATGAGCAGTTCTTC

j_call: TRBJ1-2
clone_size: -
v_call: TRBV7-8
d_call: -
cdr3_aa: CASSAQGKHYGYTF
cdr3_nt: TGTGCCAGCAGCGCCCAGGGAAAACACTATGGCTACACCTTC

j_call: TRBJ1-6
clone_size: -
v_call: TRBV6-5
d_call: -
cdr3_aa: CASRDRDTNSPLHF
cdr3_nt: TGTGCCAGCAGAGACCGGGACACAAATTCACCCCTCCACTTT

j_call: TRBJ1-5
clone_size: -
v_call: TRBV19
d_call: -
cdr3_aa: CASTTGSYSNQPQHF
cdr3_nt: TGTGCCAGTACTACAGGGTCGTATAGCAATCAGCCCCAGCATTTT

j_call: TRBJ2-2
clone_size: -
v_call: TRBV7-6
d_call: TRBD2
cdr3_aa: CASSPVAASGSIGELFF
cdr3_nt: TGTGCCAGCAGCCCTGTAGCGGCTAGCGGGAGTATCGGGGAGCTGTTTTTT

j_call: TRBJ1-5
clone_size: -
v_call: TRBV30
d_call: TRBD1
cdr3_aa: CAWNDRGGNQPQHF
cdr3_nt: TGTGCCTGGAACGACAGGGGGGGCAATCAGCCCCAGCATTTT

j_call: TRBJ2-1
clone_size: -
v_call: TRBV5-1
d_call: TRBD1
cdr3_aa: CASSSGQEVGDEQFF
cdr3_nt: TGCGCCAGCAGCTCCGGACAGGAGGTTGGGGATGAGCAGTTCTTC

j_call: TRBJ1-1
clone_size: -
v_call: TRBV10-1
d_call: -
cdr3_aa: CASSDQGPTEAFF
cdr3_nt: TGCGCCAGCAGTGATCAGGGTCCCACTGAAGCTTTCTTT

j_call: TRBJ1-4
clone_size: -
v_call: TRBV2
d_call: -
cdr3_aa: CASSLGVRFATNEKLFF
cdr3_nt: TGTGCCAGCAGTCTAGGGGTCCGGTTTGCAACTAATGAAAAACTGTTTTTT

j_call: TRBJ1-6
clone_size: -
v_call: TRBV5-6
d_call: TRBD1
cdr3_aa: CASSLSRQGVSPLHF
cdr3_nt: TGTGCCAGCAGCTTGAGTAGACAGGGAGTTTCACCCCTCCACTTT

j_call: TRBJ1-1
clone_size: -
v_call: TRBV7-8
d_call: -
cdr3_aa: CASKSGSGKGTEAFF
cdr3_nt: TGTGCCAGCAAGTCTGGTTCGGGGAAGGGCACTGAAGCTTTCTTT